The 18 T cell receptor beta chains presented below share a single source sample, sequenced in a study of low-dose radiotherapy and immunotherapy resistance in tumors. TRAV- and TRBV-specific primers were used for first-strand cDNA, which covered alpha and beta chains. The authors amplified TCRs for roughly 20 PCR cycles with a constant-region primer and a V-primer adapter. TCRdb analysed the reads with MiXCR anew, one entry per CDR3 protein. The sample lists 6,000 to 6,500 distinct CDR3 sequences, 60% to 85% seen once, with 9% to 14% in the top ten. The receptors were sampled from a human donor with advanced metastatic prostate, ovarian, gallbladder or colorectal cancer (not recorded which). This table probably holds off-target reads from a library built for another chain.

In regard to this clonotype: No DNA is shown, since the ends of the CDR3 on it are uncertain; the CDR3 is the one TCRdb lists. The V and J genes are TRBV11-2 and TRBJ2-7; the table assigns TRBD2, which was not confirmed against the DNA. Germline CDR1 SGHAT, CDR2 FQNNGV. Counting both end residues, the CDR3 totals 12 amino acids. The CDR3: CASSLVASGAAF.

The rearrangement joins TRBV6-6 to TRBJ1-1; the match to TRBD1 covers 7 bases. With V trimmed by 7 bases and J by 3 bases, 5 bases remained unmatched. The CDR3 runs 13 residues. In germline, CDR1 is MNHNY, CDR2 SVGAGI (reference sequence). The CDR3, as DNA: TGTGCCAGCATAGGACAGGCATACACTGAAGCTTTCTTT. This translates into CASIGQAYTEAFF.

The gene calls are TRBV5-4 and TRBJ2-1; weak D call: TRBD2 (7 bases). V lost 3 bases to trimming and J lost 9 bases, with 19 bases between them. The CDR3 has 15 residues. The germline V gene has CDR1 SGHNT and CDR2 YYREEE (reference sequence). The CDR3 DNA reads TGTGCCAGCAGCTCCTTTAGGCGGGGGCCGGGTGAGCAGTTCTTC. Translated, it gives CASSSFRRGPGEQFF. Full variable domain (rest looked up from reference TRBV5-4 and TRBJ2-1): ETGVTQSPTHLIKTRGQQVTLRCSSQSGHNTVSWYQQALGQGPQFIFQYYREEENGRGNFPPRFSGLQFPNYSSELNVNALELDDSALYLCASSSFRRGPGEQFFGPGTRLTVL.

A few counts support this clonotype. The gene calls are TRBV28 and TRBJ1-5; D perhaps matches TRBD1 (6 bases). The CDR3 is 14 amino acids. Germline V gene lookup returns CDR1 MDHEN and CDR2 SYDVKM. Trimming took off 7 bases at V and 6 bases at J, with 16 bases between the two ends. The CDR3 region has the DNA TGTGCCAGCACCCGCCCCGGGACAACTCAGCCCCAGCATTTT. It codes for CASTRPGTTQPQHF.

V and J are TRBV9 and TRBJ2-7, with TRBD1 matching over 10 bases. The CDR3 extends over 14 amino acids. The trim removed 2 bases at V and 7 bases at J, leaving 6 bases unmatched. Per germline, CDR1 SGDLS and CDR2 YYNGEE. Here the CDR3 DNA reads TGTGCCAGCAGCGTCGCGGGGACAGGGGAAGAGCAGTACTTC. Translating it yields CASSVAGTGEEQYF.

This chain uses TRBV7-2 with TRBJ2-2; D remains unclear. This CDR3 spans 14 amino acids. Germline values: CDR1 SGHTA, CDR2 FQGNSA. V was cut by 4 bases and J by 8 bases, with 14 bases left in between. CDR3 region: CASSSGPNLGELFF. The DNA for the CDR3 is TGTGCCAGCAGCTCCGGGCCCAACCTTGGGGAGCTGTTTTTT.

The gene calls are TRBV29-1 and TRBJ1-2; no definite D call. The CDR3 is 13 residues long. Germline V gives CDR1 SQVTM, CDR2 ANQGSEA. The ends were cut back, 7 bases at V and 7 bases at J, with 19 bases in the middle. The CDR3 DNA follows: TGCAGCGGGGCCTTAACAGCTTCTGGTGGCTACACCTTC. As protein: CSGALTASGGYTF.

The V call is TRBV20-1, the J call TRBJ2-7; 9 bases agree with TRBD1. The CDR3 extends over 15 amino acids. V shed 5 bases and J 3 bases; nucleotides not matched to a gene: 11. CDR1 is DFQATT, CDR2 SNEGSKA, per germline (reference sequence). The CDR3 is CSAGIPMGQGYEQYF. The DNA for the CDR3 is TGCAGTGCTGGCATCCCGATGGGACAGGGCTACGAGCAGTACTTC.

The chain has TRBV5-6 and TRBJ1-1, with TRBD1 identical over 7 bases. Germline trimming cut 4 bases from V and 10 bases from J; bases unmatched to any gene: 10. Germline V gives CDR1 SGHDT, CDR2 YYEEEE. CDR3 length equals 13 residues. The DNA for the CDR3 is TGTGCCAGCAGCCGACCAACAGGGGAGGGAGCTTTCTTT. Its translation is CASSRPTGEGAFF.

A single count supports this clonotype. The chain links TRBV2 to TRBJ2-7; 7 bases match TRBD1. Germline CDR1 SNHLY, CDR2 FYNNEI. Unmatched junction bases numbered 6, after V lost 5 bases and J lost 5 bases. The CDR3 has 13 amino acids. The CDR3 DNA follows: TGTGCCAGCAGTCGACAGGGAATGGACGAGCAGTACTTC. Its protein is CASSRQGMDEQYF.

Only a few counts were recorded for this clonotype. The J gene is TRBJ1-1, the V gene TRBV10-3; 9 bases line up with TRBD1. Germline V gene data show CDR1 as ENHRY and CDR2 as SYGVKD. The CDR3 is 15 amino acids. V trimming: 2 bases; J trimming: 4 bases; junction bases outside the gene matches: 5. The DNA of the CDR3 is TGTGCCATCAGTGAGCTGACAGGGGGGAGCACTGAAGCTTTCTTT. Protein product: CAISELTGGSTEAFF.

This sequence joins TRBV6-1 and TRBJ1-2; the D gene is possibly TRBD1 (5 bases). This CDR3 spans 11 amino acids. CDR1 is MNHNS, CDR2 SASEGT, per germline. The ends were cut back, 2 bases at V and 8 bases at J, with 6 bases in the middle. CDR3 loop: CASSEWDGYTF. The CDR3 nucleotides are TGTGCCAGCAGTGAATGGGACGGCTACACCTTC.

The CDR3 region has the DNA TGTGCCACCCAGGGGGGGCCCTACAATGAGCAGTTCTTC. Translating it yields CATQGGPYNEQFF. The rearrangement links TRBV27 to TRBJ2-1; TRBD1 or TRBD2 may be the D gene (7 bases each). The V gene lost 10 bases and the J gene lost 2 bases, with 12 bases spanning the gap. The CDR3 runs to 13 residues. Germline values: CDR1 MNHEY, CDR2 SMNVEV (reference sequence).

V and J are TRBV13 and TRBJ2-1; D is possibly TRBD1 (5 bases). Per germline, CDR1 PRHDT and CDR2 FYEKMQ (reference sequence). The V end lost 0 bases, the J end lost 6 bases, and 9 bases lay between the germline ends. The CDR3 length is 14 residues. In DNA, the CDR3 is TGTGCCAGCAGCTTAGGCCAGGGCCCCAATGAGCAGTTCTTC. As protein: CASSLGQGPNEQFF.

The rearrangement joins TRBV7-6 to TRBJ2-1; 7 positions match TRBD2. V was pared by 3 bases and J by 0 bases, with 11 bases of the junction left unmatched. The CDR3 has 18 amino acids. The germline CDR1 and CDR2 sequences are SGHVS and FNYEAQ. CDR3 in DNA: TGTGCCAGCAGCTTGGGCGAGGGACTACTTCGCTCCTACAATGAGCAGTTCTTC. Protein product: CASSLGEGLLRSYNEQFF.

V gene TRBV2 combines with J gene TRBJ2-5; 12 bases are shared with TRBD2. CDR1 and CDR2 (germline): SNHLY, FYNNEI. The CDR3 totals 14 residues. The ends lost 6 bases at V and 4 bases at J; junction bases unmatched: 3. The CDR3 region is CASRTSGGIETQYF. Written as DNA, the CDR3 is TGTGCCAGCAGGACTAGCGGGGGAATAGAGACCCAGTACTTC.

The chain recombines TRBV7-9 with TRBJ2-2; 11 nucleotides agree with TRBD2. This CDR3 contains 15 residues. The V and J ends lost 3 bases and 9 bases, in that order; junction bases with no gene match: 6. Per germline, CDR1 SEHNR and CDR2 FQNEAQ (reference sequence). The CDR3 spells CASSFPSGGHRELFF. The DNA of the CDR3 is TGTGCCAGCAGCTTCCCTAGCGGGGGGCACCGGGAGCTGTTTTTT.

The gene calls are TRBV5-6 and TRBJ1-3; a weak D match, TRBD1 (6 bases). Trimming removed 1 base at V and 3 bases at J, with 11 bases between. This CDR3 has 15 residues. Germline values: CDR1 SGHDT, CDR2 YYEEEE. The CDR3 DNA reads TGTGCCAGCAGCTTGTCCGGGACATTTGGAAACACCATATATTTT. This gives the protein CASSLSGTFGNTIYF.